This entry lists 26 T cell receptor beta chains sequenced from one sample in a study of vaccination effects on CD4 cells after COVID-19. ViraFEST assay sequencing came after antigen-specific CD4+ T cells were expanded with viral peptide pools. Following an approximately 10-day culture, CD4+ T cells were purified. Nucleocapsid antibody tests were negative, and the vaccine recipients had no prior SARS-CoV-2 infection. Only in-frame clones appear in the TCRdb table, and some are missing; sequencing was by immunoSEQ multiplex PCR. The table lists 20,000 to 30,000 clones, less than 80% of them singletons. Their recognized antigens are unknown. The sequences come from CD4+ T cells from PBMCs cultured with SARS-CoV-2 spike peptides, collected before COVID-19 vaccination. These receptors all stem from a human donor who received a COVID-19 vaccine.

The genes are TRBV5-1 and TRBJ1-1; D perhaps matches TRBD1 (6 bases). Germline assignment: CDR1 SGHRS and CDR2 YFSETQ. This CDR3 has 13 amino acids. With 3 bases removed from V and 7 bases from J, the gap between germline ends came to 13 bases. CDR3 loop: CASSYERQVEAFF. The CDR3 region has the DNA TGCGCCAGCAGCTACGAACGACAGGTTGAAGCTTTCTTT.

The chain has TRBV5-1 and TRBJ2-1; TRBD1 aligns across 8 bases. Germline CDR1 is SGHRS and CDR2 is YFSETQ. With 0 bases clipped from V and 5 bases from J, the junction kept 4 bases outside the gene matches. This CDR3 spans 15 amino acids. The CDR3 DNA reads TGCGCCAGCAGCTTGGGGCAGGGGGCTCACAATGAGCAGTTCTTC. As protein: CASSLGQGAHNEQFF.

V gene TRBV2 combines with J gene TRBJ2-3, with D unresolved. The CDR3 has 12 residues. V was cut by 5 bases and J by 2 bases, with 5 bases left in between. Germline loops: CDR1 SNHLY, CDR2 FYNNEI. CDR3 coding DNA: TGTGCCAGCAGTCTTTTCACAGATACGCAGTATTTT. The encoded protein is CASSLFTDTQYF.

The J gene is TRBJ1-2, the V gene TRBV20-1; no clear D gene. Per the germline V gene, CDR1 is DFQATT and CDR2 is SNEGSKA (reference sequence). Trimming removed 1 base from V and 4 bases from J, with 1 base in between. CDR3 length equals 10 residues. The CDR3 nucleotides are TGCAGTGCTAGAGCCTATGGCTACACCTTC. Translation gives CSARAYGYTF.

This chain connects TRBV5-1 to TRBJ2-5, with TRBD1 as a possible D gene (6 bases). Germline loops: CDR1 SGHRS, CDR2 YFSETQ. The CDR3 consists of 16 residues. V was clipped by 0 bases and J by 4 bases, with 16 bases between them. CDR3 amino acids: CASSLVVWDKPETQYF. In DNA form, the CDR3 reads TGCGCCAGCAGCTTGGTTGTGTGGGACAAACCAGAGACCCAGTACTTC. Drawing the rest from reference TRBV5-1 and TRBJ2-5, the complete variable domain is KAGVTQTPRYLIKTRGQQVTLSCSPISGHRSVSWYQQTPGQGLQFLFEYFSETQRNKGNFPGRFSGRQFSNSRSEMNVSTLELGDSALYLCASSLVVWDKPETQYFGPGTRLLVL.

The chain carries TRBV7-2 and TRBJ2-1, with D perhaps TRBD1 (6 bases). Trimming removed 6 bases from V and 7 bases from J, with 16 bases in between. The CDR3 is made up of 14 amino acids. Germline V gene lookup returns CDR1 SGHTA and CDR2 FQGNSA. The CDR3 region has the DNA TGTGCCAGCAGTCGGACAGATAAGGAAAATGAGCAGTTCTTC. Its translation: CASSRTDKENEQFF.

V gene TRBV3-1 (or the pseudogene TRBV3-2) combines with J gene TRBJ2-7, with a possible D match to TRBD1 (5 bases). This CDR3 is built from 12 residues. Germline CDR1 LGHDT, CDR2 YNNKEL (reference sequence). Trimming cost V 1 base and J 6 bases, with 7 bases left between them. Written as DNA, the CDR3 is TGTGCCAGCAGCCAAGGGGGCGGCGAGCAGTACTTC. Its translation: CASSQGGGEQYF.

The chain employs TRBV30 and TRBJ2-5; D is possibly TRBD1 (5 bases). The CDR3 spans 13 residues. Germline V gives CDR1 GTSNPN, CDR2 SVGIG (reference sequence). The V gene lost 3 bases and the J gene lost 1 base, with 9 bases spanning the gap. The CDR3 sequence: CAWRAGPQETQYF. For the CDR3, the DNA is TGTGCCTGGAGAGCAGGGCCCCAAGAGACCCAGTACTTC. Full variable domain (rest looked up from reference TRBV30 and TRBJ2-5): SQTIHQWPATLVQPVGSPLSLECTVEGTSNPNLYWYRQAAGRGLQLLFYSVGIGQISSEVPQNLSASRPQDRQFILSSKKLLLSDSGFYLCAWRAGPQETQYFGPGTRLLVL.

In its sample, this clone was seen a few times. This sequence joins TRBV4-2 and TRBJ1-5; D is undetermined. Per germline, CDR1 LGHNA and CDR2 YNFKEQ. Trimming took 4 bases from V and 3 from J, leaving 10 bases between them. The CDR3 is 14 residues long. The CDR3 here is CASSLSTDNQPQHF. CDR3 nucleotide sequence: TGTGCCAGCAGCCTTTCGACCGACAATCAGCCCCAGCATTTT.

The chain combines TRBV18 with TRBJ2-3, with 12 bases that match TRBD1. The V segment lost 5 bases and the J segment 8 bases; nucleotides outside the gene matches: 14. This CDR3 region has 17 residues. Germline V gene data show CDR1 as KGHSH and CDR2 as LQKENI. CDR3 bases: TGTGCCAGCTCAGGGATGTCCGGGACAGGGGGCGACGGTACGCAGTATTTT. Protein product: CASSGMSGTGGDGTQYF.

J is TRBJ1-1 and V is TRBV6-6, with 9 nucleotides matching TRBD1. This CDR3 is built from 15 residues. V was clipped by 4 bases and J by 1 base; unmatched bases: 4. Germline assignment: CDR1 MNHNY and CDR2 SVGAGI (reference sequence). The CDR3 nucleotides are TGTGCCAGCAGTTTTCGGGACAGGGAGAACACTGAAGCTTTCTTT. Translated, it gives CASSFRDRENTEAFF.

This rearrangement joins TRBV5-1 to TRBJ2-7; 8 bases are a match to TRBD1. Germline V gives CDR1 SGHRS, CDR2 YFSETQ. This CDR3 has 15 residues. The junction had 7 bases not matched to a gene; V was cut back by 0 bases and J by 5 bases. CDR3 in DNA: TGCGCCAGCAGCTTGGGAGGGACAGGTAACCACGAGCAGTACTTC. It specifies CASSLGGTGNHEQYF.

This chain connects TRBV11-2 to TRBJ2-1; the match to TRBD2 covers 10 bases. CDR3 size: 17 residues. The V segment lost 3 bases and the J segment 3 bases; nucleotides outside the gene matches: 8. Germline CDR1 SGHAT, CDR2 FQNNGV. This CDR3 is CASSFLSSGGLYNEQFF. The DNA of the CDR3 is TGTGCCAGCAGCTTCCTCAGTAGCGGGGGGCTCTACAATGAGCAGTTCTTC.

The CDR3 region is CASSPYSYEQFF. CDR3 in DNA: TGTGCCAGCTCACCCTATAGCTATGAGCAGTTCTTC. The chain links TRBV18 to TRBJ2-1; D is unresolved. This CDR3 is 12 amino acids long. The V end was cut by 3 bases, the J end by 8 bases, with 8 bases between. Germline V gene sequence: CDR1 KGHSH, CDR2 LQKENI.

The chain recombines TRBV4-1 with TRBJ2-7; 9 nucleotides agree with TRBD1. CDR1 and CDR2 (germline): MGHRA, YSYEKL. The V segment lost 0 bases and the J segment 2 bases; nucleotides outside the gene matches: 5. The CDR3 loop spans 16 amino acids. CDR3 in amino acids: CASSQERGQGPYEQYF. DNA of the CDR3: TGCGCCAGCAGCCAAGAAAGGGGACAGGGACCCTACGAGCAGTACTTC.

V gene TRBV5-6 combines with J gene TRBJ1-3; D call uncertain. Germline V gene data show CDR1 as SGHDT and CDR2 as YYEEEE. Trimming shortened V by 4 bases and J by 1 base, and 12 bases separated the two germline ends. The length of the CDR3 is 15 residues. The CDR3 DNA follows: TGTGCCAGCAGCCCTACGCTCAGATCTGGAAACACCATATATTTT. This codes for CASSPTLRSGNTIYF. The variable domain in full, with the rest retrieved from reference TRBV5-6 and TRBJ1-3, is DAGVTQSPTHLIKTRGQQVTLRCSPKSGHDTVSWYQQALGQGPQFIFQYYEEEERQRGNFPDRFSGHQFPNYSSELNVNALLLGDSALYLCASSPTLRSGNTIYFGEGSWLTVV.

This clone was counted once. The chain joins TRBV19 to TRBJ2-5, with 7 bases aligning to TRBD2. The germline V gene has CDR1 LNHDA and CDR2 SQIVND (reference sequence). V shed 4 bases, J shed 3 bases, and the junction held 5 bases outside the gene matches. The CDR3 has 14 residues. The CDR3 reads CASSNWREKETQYF. In nucleotides, the CDR3 is TGTGCCAGTAGTAATTGGCGGGAGAAAGAGACCCAGTACTTC.

CDR3 sequence: CASSVTGGRTEAFF. The CDR3 nucleotides read TGTGCCAGCAGCGTGACAGGGGGGCGGACTGAAGCTTTCTTT. The V call is TRBV14, the J call TRBJ1-1; 9 bases are a match to TRBD1. J was trimmed by 5 bases and V by 5 bases; bases with no gene match: 6. The CDR3 is 14 residues long. CDR1 and CDR2 (germline): SGHDN, FVKESK.

The chain links TRBV10-1 to TRBJ1-1, with 10 nucleotides matching TRBD1. J lost 3 bases, V lost 8 bases, and 3 bases had no gene match. CDR3 length equals 13 residues. Germline V gives CDR1 WNHNN, CDR2 SYGVQD (reference sequence). The CDR3 here is CASSGTGDTEAFF. The CDR3 DNA reads as TGCGCCAGCTCCGGGACAGGGGACACTGAAGCTTTCTTT.

The chain is built from TRBV29-1 and TRBJ2-3, with a possible D match to TRBD1 (6 bases). Deletions cut 4 bases from V and 6 bases from J, with 11 bases between. CDR1 and CDR2 (germline): SQVTM, ANQGSEA. This CDR3 has 12 amino acids. Written as DNA, the CDR3 is TGCAGCGTTGTGACAGGCGGGGATACGCAGTATTTT. It translates to CSVVTGGDTQYF.

The chain combines TRBV6-2 or TRBV6-3 with TRBJ2-3; 9 positions match TRBD2. Germline V lookup: CDR1 MNHEY, CDR2 SVGEGT. Trimming at V came to 5 bases and at J to 4 bases, leaving 13 bases not matched to a gene. There are 17 residues in the CDR3. The chain's CDR3 is CASSALGGGGAPDTQYF. CDR3 nucleotide sequence: TGTGCCAGCAGTGCCCTTGGGGGCGGGGGGGCCCCAGATACGCAGTATTTT.

As to this clone: Germline and junction disagree at one end, which may indicate a read error. The genes are TRBV6-5 and TRBJ1-6; D is possibly TRBD1 (5 bases). The CDR3 is made up of 11 amino acids. Germline V CDR1 and CDR2: MNHEY, SVGAGI. The CDR3 bases are TGTGCCAGCAGTTCCGGGACCAAAAAGCTTTTT. This translates into CASSSGTKKLF.

This clone has more than one count but fewer than ten. The V gene is TRBV6-4, the J gene TRBJ2-3; 9 bases are shared with TRBD2. The V segment lost 3 bases and the J segment 2 bases; nucleotides outside the gene matches: 0. CDR3 length: 14 amino acids. Germline CDR1 is MRHNA and CDR2 is SNTAGT. The CDR3 DNA follows: TGTGCCAGCAGTGAGGGACTAGCCACAGATACGCAGTATTTT. As protein: CASSEGLATDTQYF.

This sequence joins TRBV11-2 and TRBJ2-5; 11 bases map to TRBD2. V trimming: 3 bases; J trimming: 2 bases; junction bases outside the gene matches: 2. CDR1 and CDR2 from the germline V gene are SGHAT and FQNNGV. CDR3 length equals 15 residues. CDR3 coding DNA: TGTGCCAGCAGCTTGTTAGCGGGAGGGCAAGAGACCCAGTACTTC. The encoded protein is CASSLLAGGQETQYF.

In its sample, this clone was seen a few times. This chain connects TRBV5-1 to TRBJ2-1; a weak D match, TRBD1 (6 bases). The V gene lost 3 bases and the J gene lost 4 bases, with 8 bases spanning the gap. Looked up from germline, CDR1 is SGHRS and CDR2 is YFSETQ. The CDR3 length is 13 residues. The CDR3, as DNA: TGCGCCAGCAGCTACGGACAGTACAATGAGCAGTTCTTC. Its translation is CASSYGQYNEQFF. The full variable domain, completed using reference TRBV5-1 and TRBJ2-1, is KAGVTQTPRYLIKTRGQQVTLSCSPISGHRSVSWYQQTPGQGLQFLFEYFSETQRNKGNFPGRFSGRQFSNSRSEMNVSTLELGDSALYLCASSYGQYNEQFFGPGTRLTVL.

This clone was recorded a few times. The V and J genes are TRBV10-1 and TRBJ2-7, with 9 bases aligning to TRBD1. The CDR3 loop spans 14 amino acids. Germline V CDR1 and CDR2: WNHNN, SYGVQD (reference sequence). Trimming at V came to 5 bases and at J to 7 bases, leaving 9 bases not matched to a gene. CDR3 protein: CASSSRDRVREQYF. CDR3 nucleotide sequence: TGCGCCAGCAGTTCCCGGGACAGGGTGCGAGAGCAGTACTTC.